This is a list of T cell receptor beta chains from one sample in a study of T cells in Graves' hyperthyroidism and ophthalmopathy. TCRdb re-called the multiplex PCR reads through MiXCR, storing one row per CDR3 protein. Counted here are roughly 560,000 distinct CDR3 sequences, roughly 15% occurring once; the ten biggest clones make up roughly 4.3%. Specimen: blood. These receptors all come from a middle-aged woman with Graves' ophthalmopathy. The CDR3 runs from the conserved cysteine through the conserved F or W. D genes are given only for firm matches. The size of a clone is reported for some rows only, either as once, few or many, or as a class for expanded clones.

j_gene: TRBJ1-5; abundance: many; d_gene: -; v_gene: TRBV28; CDR3aa: CASSSAGAHNQPQHF; CDR3nt: TGTGCCAGCAGTTCCGCAGGGGCCCACAATCAGCCCCAGCATTTT
j_gene: TRBJ2-7; abundance: many; d_gene: TRBD2; v_gene: TRBV4-1; CDR3aa: CASSQDRGLAWYEQYF; CDR3nt: TGCGCCAGCAGCCAAGATCGGGGACTAGCTTGGTACGAGCAGTACTTC
j_gene: TRBJ1-2; abundance: few; d_gene: -; v_gene: TRBV6-1; CDR3aa: CASLHPENYGYTF; CDR3nt: TGTGCCAGCCTCCATCCAGAAAACTATGGCTACACCTTC
j_gene: TRBJ1-2; abundance: few; d_gene: -; v_gene: TRBV5-1; CDR3aa: CASSLASAGADGYTF; CDR3nt: TGCGCCAGCAGCTTGGCCTCGGCAGGGGCAGATGGCTACACCTTC
j_gene: TRBJ2-7; abundance: many; d_gene: -; v_gene: TRBV12-3/TRBV12-4; CDR3aa: CASSFGTTDEQYF; CDR3nt: TGTGCCAGCAGTTTCGGGACGACCGACGAGCAGTACTTC
j_gene: TRBJ2-3; abundance: many; d_gene: TRBD2; v_gene: TRBV20-1; CDR3aa: CSARDPGTSLDTQYF; CDR3nt: TGCAGTGCTAGAGATCCCGGGACTAGCTTGGATACGCAGTATTTT
j_gene: TRBJ2-5; abundance: many; d_gene: TRBD1; v_gene: TRBV6-5; CDR3aa: CASSREDRGIGTQYF; CDR3nt: TGTGCCAGCAGCCGGGAGGACAGGGGCATCGGGACCCAGTACTTC
j_gene: TRBJ1-1; abundance: few; d_gene: -; v_gene: TRBV6-1; CDR3aa: CASSIQRGNTEAFF; CDR3nt: TGTGCCAGCAGTATCCAGCGGGGGAACACTGAAGCTTTCTTT
j_gene: TRBJ1-2; abundance: many; d_gene: -; v_gene: TRBV7-9; CDR3aa: CASSLQEHYGYTF; CDR3nt: TGTGCCAGCAGCCTCCAGGAGCATTATGGCTACACCTTC
j_gene: TRBJ2-7; abundance: -; d_gene: TRBD1; v_gene: TRBV6-1; CDR3aa: CASIGTGVYEQYF; CDR3nt: TGTGCCAGCATTGGGACAGGGGTCTACGAGCAGTACTTC
j_gene: TRBJ1-2; abundance: few; d_gene: -; v_gene: TRBV4-1; CDR3aa: CASSQTSGRKDYGYTF; CDR3nt: TGCGCCAGCAGCCAAACCTCAGGGAGGAAGGACTATGGCTACACCTTC
j_gene: TRBJ1-5; abundance: few; d_gene: -; v_gene: TRBV12-3/TRBV12-4; CDR3aa: CASRGRDIDQPQHF; CDR3nt: TGTGCCAGCAGGGGCCGGGACATCGATCAGCCCCAGCATTTT
j_gene: TRBJ1-1; abundance: many; d_gene: -; v_gene: TRBV2; CDR3aa: CASSGYMNTEAFF; CDR3nt: TGTGCCAGCAGTGGTTATATGAACACTGAAGCTTTCTTT
j_gene: TRBJ1-2; abundance: many; d_gene: -; v_gene: TRBV29-1; CDR3aa: CSVWTVLDGYTF; CDR3nt: TGCAGCGTATGGACAGTACTAGATGGCTACACCTTC
j_gene: TRBJ2-5; abundance: many; d_gene: TRBD1; v_gene: TRBV6-1; CDR3aa: CATRTGQETQYF; CDR3nt: TGTGCCACCAGGACAGGACAAGAGACCCAGTACTTC
j_gene: TRBJ1-1; abundance: many; d_gene: TRBD1; v_gene: TRBV5-1; CDR3aa: CASSLDRGLSEAFF; CDR3nt: TGCGCCAGCAGCTTGGACAGGGGATTGTCTGAAGCTTTCTTT
j_gene: TRBJ1-3; abundance: many; d_gene: -; v_gene: TRBV7-8; CDR3aa: CASSPGPARGNTIYF; CDR3nt: TGTGCCAGCAGCCCAGGGCCAGCGAGGGGAAACACCATATATTTT
j_gene: TRBJ2-7; abundance: many; d_gene: -; v_gene: TRBV28; CDR3aa: CASSFLPGTNLYEQYF; CDR3nt: TGTGCCAGCAGCTTCCTTCCCGGGACAAACCTCTACGAGCAGTACTTC
j_gene: TRBJ2-7; abundance: many; d_gene: -; v_gene: TRBV12-3/TRBV12-4; CDR3aa: CASSIEGVKDEQYF; CDR3nt: TGTGCCAGCAGCATCGAGGGGGTAAAGGACGAGCAGTACTTC
j_gene: TRBJ2-7; abundance: many; d_gene: -; v_gene: TRBV28; CDR3aa: CASTSGQPLYEQYF; CDR3nt: TGTGCCAGCACCTCCGGACAGCCTCTTTACGAGCAGTACTTC
j_gene: TRBJ2-5; abundance: many; d_gene: TRBD2; v_gene: TRBV28; CDR3aa: CASSKSLAGGAETQYF; CDR3nt: TGTGCCAGCAGCAAATCCTTAGCGGGAGGGGCTGAGACCCAGTACTTC
j_gene: TRBJ2-7; abundance: many; d_gene: -; v_gene: TRBV29-1; CDR3aa: CSVSSGTYKYEQYF; CDR3nt: TGCAGCGTTTCCTCCGGGACATATAAATACGAGCAGTACTTC
j_gene: TRBJ2-7; abundance: -; d_gene: TRBD2; v_gene: TRBV11-1; CDR3aa: CASSLELSGTNRVREQYF; CDR3nt: TGTGCCAGCAGCTTGGAGCTTAGCGGGACCAACCGAGTCCGCGAGCAGTACTTC
j_gene: TRBJ1-4; abundance: many; d_gene: -; v_gene: TRBV6-1; CDR3aa: CASSGSAISVSEKLFF; CDR3nt: TGTGCCAGCAGTGGGTCGGCCATCTCAGTTAGCGAAAAACTGTTTTTT
j_gene: TRBJ1-1; abundance: many; d_gene: -; v_gene: TRBV12-5; CDR3aa: CASGLVMGLVEAFF; CDR3nt: TGTGCTAGTGGTTTGGTAATGGGGCTGGTTGAAGCTTTCTTT
j_gene: TRBJ2-7; abundance: many; d_gene: TRBD1; v_gene: TRBV12-3/TRBV12-4; CDR3aa: CASSVTGFGYEQYF; CDR3nt: TGTGCCAGCAGTGTGACAGGGTTTGGCTACGAGCAGTACTTC
j_gene: TRBJ2-5; abundance: many; d_gene: TRBD1; v_gene: TRBV12-3/TRBV12-4; CDR3aa: CASSPQTGGETQYF; CDR3nt: TGTGCCAGCAGTCCACAGACAGGGGGAGAGACCCAGTACTTC
j_gene: TRBJ2-7; abundance: many; d_gene: -; v_gene: TRBV15; CDR3aa: CATSSISYEQYF; CDR3nt: TGTGCCACCAGCTCGATATCCTACGAGCAGTACTTC
j_gene: TRBJ1-5; abundance: -; d_gene: TRBD1; v_gene: TRBV28; CDR3aa: CASSFGHRGPNQPQHF; CDR3nt: TGTGCCAGCAGTTTCGGTCACAGGGGGCCAAATCAGCCCCAGCATTTT
j_gene: TRBJ2-2; abundance: many; d_gene: -; v_gene: TRBV14; CDR3aa: CASSPLLELGGELFF; CDR3nt: TGTGCCAGCAGCCCACTCTTAGAGTTGGGCGGGGAGCTGTTTTTT
j_gene: TRBJ2-7; abundance: many; d_gene: -; v_gene: TRBV7-8; CDR3aa: CASSSTLAVYEQYF; CDR3nt: TGTGCCAGCAGCTCGACCCTAGCTGTCTACGAGCAGTACTTC
j_gene: TRBJ2-7; abundance: many; d_gene: TRBD2; v_gene: TRBV19; CDR3aa: CASRPLAELLYEQYF; CDR3nt: TGTGCCAGTAGGCCTCTAGCGGAGCTACTCTACGAGCAGTACTTC
j_gene: TRBJ1-1; abundance: -; d_gene: -; v_gene: TRBV20-1; CDR3aa: CSARYPEYTEAFF; CDR3nt: TGCAGTGCTAGATATCCAGAGTACACTGAAGCTTTCTTT
j_gene: TRBJ2-2; abundance: medium-sized; d_gene: -; v_gene: TRBV28; CDR3aa: CASSWQNTGELFF; CDR3nt: TGTGCCAGCAGTTGGCAGAACACCGGGGAGCTGTTTTTT
j_gene: TRBJ2-4; abundance: many; d_gene: TRBD1; v_gene: TRBV28; CDR3aa: CASNPIEGQGDIQYF; CDR3nt: TGTGCCAGCAACCCTATCGAAGGACAGGGTGACATTCAGTACTTC
j_gene: TRBJ2-7; abundance: -; d_gene: -; v_gene: TRBV20-1; CDR3aa: CSASLGTASEQYF; CDR3nt: TGCAGTGCTAGCTTGGGGACGGCTAGCGAGCAGTACTTC
j_gene: TRBJ2-5; abundance: -; d_gene: TRBD2; v_gene: TRBV7-9; CDR3aa: CASSPASLAGQGTQYF; CDR3nt: TGTGCCAGCAGCCCCGCAAGTCTAGCGGGGCAAGGGACCCAGTACTTC
j_gene: TRBJ2-7; abundance: many; d_gene: -; v_gene: TRBV20-1; CDR3aa: CSSGELDSYEQYF; CDR3nt: TGCAGTTCGGGGGAGCTGGATTCCTACGAGCAGTACTTC
j_gene: TRBJ1-1; abundance: many; d_gene: -; v_gene: TRBV28; CDR3aa: CASHPGGFDTEAFF; CDR3nt: TGTGCCAGTCACCCCGGGGGGTTCGACACTGAAGCTTTCTTT
j_gene: TRBJ2-7; abundance: many; d_gene: TRBD2; v_gene: TRBV6-2/TRBV6-3; CDR3aa: CASRPPGGDYEQYF; CDR3nt: TGTGCCAGCAGACCCCCCGGGGGGGACTACGAGCAGTACTTC
j_gene: TRBJ2-4; abundance: many; d_gene: -; v_gene: TRBV10-3; CDR3aa: CAISERGLRDIQYF; CDR3nt: TGTGCCATCAGTGAACGCGGGTTAAGGGACATTCAGTACTTC
j_gene: TRBJ1-1; abundance: many; d_gene: TRBD1; v_gene: TRBV6-2/TRBV6-3; CDR3aa: CASSLQGVVTEAFF; CDR3nt: TGTGCCAGCAGCCTACAGGGGGTAGTCACTGAAGCTTTCTTT
j_gene: TRBJ1-3; abundance: few; d_gene: -; v_gene: TRBV4-3; CDR3aa: CASSQDRGPTGNTIYF; CDR3nt: TGCGCCAGCAGCCAAGATCGGGGGCCGACTGGAAACACCATATATTTT
j_gene: TRBJ2-7; abundance: -; d_gene: TRBD2; v_gene: TRBV6-2/TRBV6-3; CDR3aa: CASGTSGRYPYEQYF; CDR3nt: TGTGCCAGCGGAACTAGCGGGAGGTATCCCTACGAGCAGTACTTC
j_gene: TRBJ2-7; abundance: many; d_gene: TRBD1; v_gene: TRBV18; CDR3aa: CASSPPGQAAYEQYF; CDR3nt: TGTGCCAGCTCACCACCGGGACAGGCGGCCTACGAGCAGTACTTC
j_gene: TRBJ2-1; abundance: many; d_gene: -; v_gene: TRBV28; CDR3aa: CASSPPLGVGSYNEQFF; CDR3nt: TGTGCCAGCAGCCCCCCTTTAGGAGTAGGGTCCTACAATGAGCAGTTCTTC
j_gene: TRBJ1-1; abundance: many; d_gene: -; v_gene: TRBV20-1; CDR3aa: CSARIEAGPNTEAFF; CDR3nt: TGCAGTGCTAGAATAGAAGCAGGGCCGAACACTGAAGCTTTCTTT
j_gene: TRBJ2-4; abundance: few; d_gene: TRBD1; v_gene: TRBV28; CDR3aa: CASSWDRQGQYF; CDR3nt: TGTGCCAGCAGTTGGGATAGACAGGGTCAGTACTTC